This entry features one T cell receptor beta chain sequence. This clone was seen a single time. Its antigen specificity is not known. It has no much larger one-base neighbor in the sample; base qualities were not kept. Receptor libraries were prepared by the immunoSEQ multiplex PCR assay. Held by TCRdb, this immuneACCESS table contains in-frame sequences only and omits some clones. Under half of the omission traces to an unresolved V gene where checked; the cause of the rest is unknown. The sample table lists over 85,000 clones, 85% to 95% of them with a count of one. 1.5% to 2% of the sample is held by the ten biggest clonotypes. The record originates from a study of T cell changes during pregnancy in multiple sclerosis (dated by TCRdb to the late 2010s). Regarding the research as a whole: The study examined how the T cell repertoire changed over the course of pregnancy in women with multiple sclerosis.

V is clipped by 5 bases and J by 1 base, and the sequence between their germline boundaries is 8 bases long. The CDR3, cysteine through phenylalanine, is 13 amino acids long. This entry keeps only the CDR3 DNA: 39 bases, framed from base 1. Looking up the germline V gene yields CDR1 SGHVS and CDR2 FQNEAQ. The material was peripheral blood, obtained in the first trimester of pregnancy. The receptor's source is a female donor in good health, enrolled as a control in a pregnancy study. The chain uses TRBV7-8 and TRBJ1-2, with an unclear D gene assignment. For the CDR3, the sequence is CASSLPGNYGYTF. The DNA sequence is as follows: TGTGCCAGCAGCCTACCTGGTAACTATGGCTACACCTTC. The CDR3, completed at both ends by the reference TRBV7-8 and TRBJ1-2 genes, gives the full variable domain GAGVSQSPRYKVAKRGQDVALRCDPISGHVSLFWYQQALGQGPEFLTYFQNEAQLDKSGLPSDRFFAERPEGSVSTLKIQRTQQEDSAVYLCASSLPGNYGYTFGSGTRLTVV.